One sample yielded the 14 T cell receptor beta chains listed below, sequenced in a study of blood T cells in healthy people across ages. Through a sample-barcoded 5' primer and a J-beta primer mix, a second PCR was run for 7 to 11 cycles. TCRdb re-called the 5' RACE reads with MiXCR, one entry per CDR3 protein. The table lists hundreds of thousands of distinct CDR3 sequences, 45% to 65% of them singletons. Sequenced sample: blood. Receptor source: a man between 60 and 75 years old in good health.

The chain has TRBV2 and TRBJ1-1; D is undetermined. CDR3 size: 14 residues. In germline, CDR1 is SNHLY, CDR2 FYNNEI. V lost 7 bases, J lost 3 bases, and 15 bases lay in between. CDR3 sequence: CASNKKVAYTEAFF. As DNA, the CDR3 is TGTGCCAGCAATAAAAAGGTGGCGTACACTGAAGCTTTCTTT.

This clonotype turned up a few times. The V call is TRBV7-9, the J call TRBJ2-5; TRBD2 might be the D (5 bases). This CDR3 spans 13 amino acids. Germline V CDR1 and CDR2: SEHNR, FQNEAQ (reference sequence). The V end lost 5 bases, the J end lost 5 bases, and 12 bases lay between the germline ends. CDR3 nucleotides: TGTGCCAGCAGCCGAGGGTTGCGGGAGACCCAGTACTTC. Amino acids: CASSRGLRETQYF.

The gene calls are TRBV29-1 and TRBJ2-5, with 8 positions matching TRBD1. V trimming: 4 bases; J trimming: 2 bases; junction bases outside the gene matches: 9. The CDR3 contains 15 residues. Germline loops: CDR1 SQVTM, CDR2 ANQGSEA. CDR3 in amino acids: CSVAPGTGPQETQYF. The DNA for the CDR3 is TGCAGCGTTGCCCCCGGGACAGGACCACAAGAGACCCAGTACTTC.

The chain joins TRBV2 to TRBJ2-5; the D is unclear. The V gene lost 6 bases and the J gene lost 1 base, with 9 bases spanning the gap. The CDR3 is 13 amino acids. From germline, CDR1 is SNHLY and CDR2 FYNNEI. The CDR3 DNA reads TGTGCCAGCAGCCGAGTACGCCAAGAGACCCAGTACTTC. This encodes CASSRVRQETQYF.

In this sample, this clonotype turned up a few times. This rearrangement joins TRBV7-2 to TRBJ2-7; 10 nucleotides align to TRBD2. Germline loops: CDR1 SGHTA, CDR2 FQGNSA. V was pared by 5 bases and J by 2 bases, with 12 bases of the junction left unmatched. CDR3 size: 17 residues. CDR3 coding DNA: TGTGCCAGCAGCCGTTCATCTAGCGGGAGTAGAGCCTACGAGCAGTACTTC. Translation gives CASSRSSSGSRAYEQYF.

The V gene is TRBV6-4, the J gene TRBJ2-3; 8 nucleotides match TRBD1. V lost 0 bases, J lost 1 base, and 3 bases stayed unmatched. Germline loops: CDR1 MRHNA, CDR2 SNTAGT. This CDR3 comprises 16 residues. CDR3 coding DNA: TGTGCCAGCAGTGACTCCCGGGGACAGGGCACAGATACGCAGTATTTT. As protein: CASSDSRGQGTDTQYF.

V gene TRBV7-2 combines with J gene TRBJ1-2; 10 positions match TRBD1. The J segment lost 8 bases and the V segment lost 5 bases, leaving 14 bases of the junction unmatched. CDR3 length: 16 residues. Germline assignment: CDR1 SGHTA and CDR2 FQGNSA. The CDR3 DNA reads as TGTGCCAGCAGCCCAAGACCCACAGGGACAGGGGAAGGCTACACCTTC. Translated: CASSPRPTGTGEGYTF.

This rearrangement joins TRBV20-1 to TRBJ2-1, with TRBD2 matching over 11 bases. The CDR3 has 19 amino acids. The trim removed 3 bases at V and 7 bases at J, leaving 20 bases unmatched. Germline assignment: CDR1 DFQATT and CDR2 SNEGSKA (reference sequence). This chain's CDR3 is CSASSGLAANTGGRNEQFF. The CDR3 DNA is TGCAGTGCTAGTTCGGGACTAGCGGCTAACACGGGGGGGAGAAATGAGCAGTTCTTC.

This sequence joins TRBV10-3 and TRBJ2-1; 12 bases map to TRBD2. The J call is uncertain, as TRBJ2-7 better fits the DNA end. The length of the CDR3 is 14 residues. Germline V gene data show CDR1 as ENHRY and CDR2 as SYGVKD. The CDR3 spells CATSKTSGGNEQYF. The CDR3 DNA is TGTGCCACCTCCAAGACTAGCGGGGGCAATGAGCAGTACTTC.

The table lists this clonotype with a count of one. This may arise from a read error, as a much more abundant clone is one base away. CDR3 region: CAGSQDSRSTDTQYF. In nucleotides, the CDR3 is TGCGCCGGCAGCCAAGATAGCCGGAGCACAGATACGCAGTATTTT. V is TRBV4-3 and J is TRBJ2-3; D not certain. The CDR3 runs to 15 residues. CDR1 is LGHNA, CDR2 YSLEER, per germline.

This clonotype was picked up many times. CDR3 nucleotides: TGTGCCAGCACCCTGGGACTTACCTACGAGCAGTACTTC. Translating gives CASTLGLTYEQYF. V gene TRBV12-3 or TRBV12-4 combines with J gene TRBJ2-7; tentative D call: TRBD2 (6 bases). The V and J ends lost 7 bases and 2 bases respectively, with 12 bases between them. The CDR3 totals 13 residues.

This chain links TRBV6-1 with TRBJ2-5; a weak D match, TRBD2 (6 bases). Gene TRBJ2-7 matches the end of the DNA better, so the J call may be wrong. Germline lookup yields CDR1 MNHNS and CDR2 SASEGT. This CDR3 region has 13 residues. Written as DNA, the CDR3 is TGTGCCAGCAGTAGGGACTGGTACTACGAGCAGTACTTC. Translation: CASSRDWYYEQYF.

The rearrangement uses TRBV20-1 and TRBJ2-4, with D hard to call. Germline V gene data show CDR1 as DFQATT and CDR2 as SNEGSKA (reference sequence). Trimming took 3 bases from V and 3 from J, leaving 9 bases between them. The CDR3 length is 13 residues. The CDR3: CSASDYDKNIQYF. In DNA form, the CDR3 reads TGCAGTGCTAGCGATTACGACAAAAACATTCAGTACTTC.

The table lists this clonotype with a few counts. The J gene is TRBJ2-7, the V gene TRBV7-2; D is uncertain. The CDR3 runs to 12 residues. Trimming pared 4 bases from V and 4 bases from J, leaving 8 bases between. The V gene's germline CDR1 is SGHTA and CDR2 FQGNSA. DNA of the CDR3: TGTGCCAGCAGCTCCTCGTGGTACGAGCAGTACTTC. It specifies CASSSSWYEQYF.